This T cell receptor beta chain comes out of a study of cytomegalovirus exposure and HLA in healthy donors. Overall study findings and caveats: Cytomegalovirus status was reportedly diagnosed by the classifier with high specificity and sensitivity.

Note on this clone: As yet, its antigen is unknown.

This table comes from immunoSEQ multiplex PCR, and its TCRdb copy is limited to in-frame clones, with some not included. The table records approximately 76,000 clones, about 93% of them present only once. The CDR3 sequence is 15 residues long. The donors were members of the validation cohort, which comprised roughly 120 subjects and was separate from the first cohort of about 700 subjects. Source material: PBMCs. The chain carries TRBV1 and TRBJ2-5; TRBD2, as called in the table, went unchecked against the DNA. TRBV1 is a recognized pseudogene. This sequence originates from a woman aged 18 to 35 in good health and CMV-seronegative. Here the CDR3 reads CTSSHIPVRRETQYF. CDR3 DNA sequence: TGCACCAGCAGCCATATCCCGGTGAGGCGAGAGACCCAGTACTTC.